Following are 18 T cell receptor beta chains from one sample sequenced in a study of long-term antiretroviral therapy in people with HIV. Sequencing used immunoSEQ v3.0 at survey level. Sequencing used immunoSEQ multiplex PCR; TCRdb keeps in-frame clones, though not all of them. Of 25,000 or so clones listed, roughly 88% are singletons. Source: unsorted PBMCs, taken 0.5 years after starting antiretroviral therapy. These receptors all come from a young woman with HIV.

The gene calls are TRBV7-3 and TRBJ2-2; D may be TRBD1 (6 bases). Germline lookup yields CDR1 SGHTA and CDR2 FQGTGA. Between the trimmed V and J ends, which lost 5 bases and 6 bases, there was a span of 19 bases. The CDR3 length is 16 residues. This chain's CDR3 is CASSRNRASTPGELFF. CDR3 bases: TGTGCCAGCAGCCGGAACAGGGCATCCACACCCGGGGAGCTGTTTTTT.

V usage is TRBV27 and J usage is TRBJ1-5; no definite D call. The CDR3 spans 13 residues. Germline CDR1 reads MNHEY; CDR2 reads SMNVEV (reference sequence). V was trimmed by 5 bases and J by 3 bases, leaving 8 bases between them. For the CDR3, the DNA is TGTGCCAGCAGTCCTTTTACCAATCAGCCCCAGCATTTT. Residues: CASSPFTNQPQHF.

V is TRBV28 and J is TRBJ2-7; TRBD1 is a possible D gene (6 bases). In germline, CDR1 is MDHEN, CDR2 SYDVKM. V lost 6 bases and J lost 3, with 18 bases in between. There are 15 residues in the CDR3. The CDR3 coding sequence is TGTGCCAGCAGGCCAACAGGGTTTCGCGTCTACGAGCAGTACTTC. Translation: CASRPTGFRVYEQYF.

The chain employs TRBV9 and TRBJ1-3, with 8 positions matching TRBD1. The CDR3 consists of 15 residues. V lost 5 bases to trimming and J lost 4 bases; unmatched junction nucleotides: 8. Germline values: CDR1 SGDLS, CDR2 YYNGEE. The CDR3 region has the DNA TGTGCCAGCAGTGAGCAGGGGGCAGCAGGAAACACCATATATTTT. It codes for CASSEQGAAGNTIYF.

V and J are TRBV5-1 and TRBJ1-4; D gene unclear. Trimming removed 1 base from V and 5 bases from J, with 15 bases in between. Looked up from germline, CDR1 is SGHRS and CDR2 is YFSETQ. The CDR3 has 16 residues. The CDR3 nucleotides read TGCGCCAGCAGCTTGAGTCGGGCAGCCACAAATGAAAAACTGTTTTTT. As protein: CASSLSRAATNEKLFF. The variable domain in full, completed from reference TRBV5-1 and TRBJ1-4, reads KAGVTQTPRYLIKTRGQQVTLSCSPISGHRSVSWYQQTPGQGLQFLFEYFSETQRNKGNFPGRFSGRQFSNSRSEMNVSTLELGDSALYLCASSLSRAATNEKLFFGSGTQLSVL.

This sequence joins TRBV7-8 and TRBJ2-3; weak D call: TRBD2 (7 bases). This CDR3 spans 18 amino acids. V was cut by 4 bases and J by 9 bases, with 29 bases left in between. Germline CDR1 is SGHVS and CDR2 is FQNEAQ. CDR3 region: CASSSPGGQVTRIETQYF. DNA for the CDR3: TGTGCCAGCAGCTCACCGGGGGGACAAGTTACCCGGATTGAGACGCAGTATTTT.

The chain has TRBV19 and TRBJ1-2; 9 bases fit TRBD1. Germline lookup yields CDR1 LNHDA and CDR2 SQIVND (reference sequence). This CDR3 has 13 amino acids. The V gene end was trimmed by 9 bases and the J gene end by 5 bases; junction bases not matched to a gene: 7. The CDR3, as DNA: TGTGCCAGCACAACAGGGGGCGGATATGGCTACACCTTC. It codes for CASTTGGGYGYTF.

The J gene is TRBJ2-7, the V gene TRBV7-2; 11 nucleotides align to TRBD2. CDR1 and CDR2 (germline): SGHTA, FQGNSA. This CDR3 has 15 amino acids. Unmatched junction bases numbered 10, after V lost 5 bases and J lost 7 bases. CDR3 coding DNA: TGTGCCAGCAGCCCCAGGCTAGCGGGAGGAGATGAGCAGTACTTC. Amino acids: CASSPRLAGGDEQYF.

V and J are TRBV7-2 and TRBJ2-7; 10 nucleotides agree with TRBD2. In germline, CDR1 is SGHTA, CDR2 FQGNSA. V shed 4 bases, J shed 4 bases, and the junction held 4 bases outside the gene matches. The CDR3 totals 14 residues. The CDR3 nucleotides read TGTGCCAGCAGCTCGACTAGCGGGTATTACGAGCAGTACTTC. Translated, it gives CASSSTSGYYEQYF.

CDR3 bases: TGCGCCAGCAGCTTGGGCAACCAAGAGACCCAGTACTTC. Protein sequence: CASSLGNQETQYF. This chain links TRBV5-1 with TRBJ2-5; no definite D call. V lost 0 bases and J 0 bases, leaving 3 bases between the germline ends. CDR3 length: 13 residues. The germline V gene has CDR1 SGHRS and CDR2 YFSETQ.

Concerning this clone: The germline gene is not matched at one end of the junction; a read error may be the cause. The chain employs TRBV5-5 and TRBJ2-7; D remains unclear. Germline V lookup: CDR1 SGHKS, CDR2 YYEKEE (reference sequence). There are 11 residues in the CDR3. For the CDR3, the DNA is TGTGCCAGCACCTTGGGCTACGAGCAGTACTTC. It encodes CASTLGYEQYF.

The chain carries TRBV5-4 and TRBJ1-1, with TRBD1 matching over 8 bases. Trimming removed 6 bases from V and 3 bases from J; junction bases left unmatched: 16. The CDR3 has 17 amino acids. Germline V gene sequence: CDR1 SGHNT, CDR2 YYREEE (reference sequence). CDR3 nucleotides: TGTGCCAGCACCCTGGGGTCCCAGGGGGCGGGGTACACTGAAGCTTTCTTT. Amino acids: CASTLGSQGAGYTEAFF.

In nucleotides, the CDR3 is TGTGCCAGCAGCTTAGGGGGGGGCGCGACCGGGGAGCTGTTTTTT. As protein: CASSLGGGATGELFF. The gene calls are TRBV11-1 and TRBJ2-2, with a weak D call TRBD2 (7 bases). The germline CDR1 and CDR2 sequences are SGHAT and FQDESV (reference sequence). V was shortened by 1 base and J by 5 bases, with 11 bases between the two germline ends. The CDR3 contains 15 residues.

The CDR3 nucleotides read TGCGCCAGCAGCTTGACGACACTGACCTACGAGCAGTACTTC. Protein: CASSLTTLTYEQYF. The chain has TRBV5-1 and TRBJ2-7; the D is unclear. V shed 1 base and J shed 2 bases, with 10 bases lying between them. Germline V lookup: CDR1 SGHRS, CDR2 YFSETQ. There are 14 residues in the CDR3. The full variable domain, with the rest looked up from reference TRBV5-1 and TRBJ2-7, is KAGVTQTPRYLIKTRGQQVTLSCSPISGHRSVSWYQQTPGQGLQFLFEYFSETQRNKGNFPGRFSGRQFSNSRSEMNVSTLELGDSALYLCASSLTTLTYEQYFGPGTRLTVT.

The chain employs TRBV14 and TRBJ1-2; D remains ambiguous. Per germline, CDR1 SGHDN and CDR2 FVKESK. With 0 bases removed from V and 4 bases from J, the gap between germline ends came to 18 bases. This CDR3 contains 17 residues. The CDR3 loop reads CASSQELRVGISYGYTF. DNA for the CDR3: TGTGCCAGCAGCCAAGAGCTTCGGGTCGGTATTTCCTATGGCTACACCTTC.

The rearrangement uses TRBV11-2 and TRBJ2-2, with D possibly matching TRBD1 (5 bases). The germline gives CDR1 SGHAT, CDR2 FQNNGV. CDR3 length: 12 amino acids. The CDR3, as DNA: TGTGCGGGGCAGCTGAACACCGGGGAGCTGTTTTTT. Protein product: CAGQLNTGELFF.

In this sample, this clone turned up a few times. This chain links TRBV15 with TRBJ2-7; 8 bases fit TRBD2. Germline loops: CDR1 LNHNV, CDR2 YYDKDF (reference sequence). V was pared by 0 bases and J by 3 bases, with 13 bases of the junction left unmatched. This CDR3 comprises 18 residues. The CDR3 protein is CATSRDRALGAGDYEQYF. In nucleotides, the CDR3 is TGTGCCACCAGCAGAGATAGGGCCCTGGGAGCGGGAGACTACGAGCAGTACTTC. The full variable domain, in which reference TRBV15 and TRBJ2-7 provide the parts outside the CDR3, is DAMVIQNPRYQVTQFGKPVTLSCSQTLNHNVMYWYQQKSSQAPKLLFHYYDKDFNNEADTPDNFQSRRPNTSFCFLDIRSPGLGDTAMYLCATSRDRALGAGDYEQYFGPGTRLTVT.

The CDR3 region has the DNA TGTGCCAGCAGAACCATGAATCAGCCCCAGCATTTT. Amino acid sequence: CASRTMNQPQHF. This chain connects TRBV28 to TRBJ1-5; no clear D. The germline gives CDR1 MDHEN, CDR2 SYDVKM. The CDR3 is made up of 12 amino acids. V lost 6 bases and J 4 bases, leaving 7 bases between the germline ends.